This T cell receptor (beta chain) stems from a study of spatial heterogeneity in lung cancer. Described time point: sample taken at primary tumor resection. The CDR3 sequence is 14 residues long. V shed 1 base and J 3 bases; nucleotides not matched to a gene: 6. Per the germline V gene, CDR1 is DFQATT and CDR2 is SNEGSKA (reference sequence). TCRdb analysed the 5' RACE reads with MiXCR anew, one entry per CDR3 protein. The table includes 90,000 to 95,000 distinct CDR3 sequences, 12% detected once. This clonotype was seen a few times. The sequence was collected from a male donor with early-stage non-small cell lung cancer. Specimen: PBMCs, collected at surgery. The chain combines TRBV20-1 with TRBJ2-7; the match to TRBD2 covers 7 bases. CDR3 coding DNA: TGCAGTGCTAGAGGGACTAGGACTCTCTACGAGCAGTACTTC. As protein: CSARGTRTLYEQYF.